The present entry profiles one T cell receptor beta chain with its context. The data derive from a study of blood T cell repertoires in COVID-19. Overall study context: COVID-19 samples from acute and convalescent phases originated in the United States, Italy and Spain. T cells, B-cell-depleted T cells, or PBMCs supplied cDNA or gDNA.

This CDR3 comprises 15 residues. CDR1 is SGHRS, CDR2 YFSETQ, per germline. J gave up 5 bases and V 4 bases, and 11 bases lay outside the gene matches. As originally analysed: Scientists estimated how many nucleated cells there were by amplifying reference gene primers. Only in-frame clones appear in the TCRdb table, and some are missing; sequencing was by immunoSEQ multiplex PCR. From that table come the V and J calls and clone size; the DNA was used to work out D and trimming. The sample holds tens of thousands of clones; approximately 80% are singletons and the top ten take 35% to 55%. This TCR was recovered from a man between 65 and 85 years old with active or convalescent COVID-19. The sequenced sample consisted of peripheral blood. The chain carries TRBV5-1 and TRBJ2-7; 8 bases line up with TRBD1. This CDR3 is CASSPVDRVINEQYF. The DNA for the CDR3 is TGCGCCAGCAGCCCGGTGGACAGGGTTATCAACGAGCAGTACTTC.